This record concerns one TCR beta chain sequence. Additional DNA sequences in this sample encode the identical CDR3. The data were taken from a study of Tregs in tolerant kidney transplant recipients. The protocol was immunoSEQ multiplex PCR, while the TCRdb copy is restricted to in-frame clones and leaves out a portion. Of 81,000 or so clones listed, 90% to 95% were seen once; the top ten hold approximately 1.4%. V lost 2 bases and J 6 bases, leaving 11 bases between the germline ends. Looked up from germline, CDR1 is SGHRS and CDR2 is YFSETQ. This CDR3 has 14 residues. Related graft donors supplied nonmyeloablative bone marrow transplants, and mixed chimerism was transient.

The rearrangement links TRBV5-1 to TRBJ1-4, with a possible D match to TRBD1 (5 bases). The source material was CD4+ T cells from blood (PBMCs), sampled 24 months after the transplant. This receptor was obtained from a human patient who received a combined kidney and bone marrow transplant. Some of these T cells may belong to the graft donor. Written as DNA, the CDR3 is TGCGCCAGCAGCTTTCGGGGGGGTGATGAAAAACTGTTTTTT. This gives the protein CASSFRGGDEKLFF.